The rows below give T cell receptor beta chains drawn from one sample of a study of T cell responses to AZD1222 COVID-19 vaccine. Clones were sequenced by immunoSEQ multiplex PCR, and TCRdb holds only the in-frame ones, with some missing. This repertoire shows roughly 96,000 clones, approximately 87% found once; its top ten account for approximately 24%. The sequencing here drew on peripheral blood, taken on day 0 of AZD1222 vaccination. These receptors were obtained from an adult in good health. CDR3s include the opening cysteine and the closing phenylalanine or tryptophan. A D gene is named only where the DNA matches it firmly. Only some rows state a clone size, as once, few, many or a class for expanded clones.

abundance	d_gene	v_gene	j_gene	CDR3aa	CDR3nt
NA	TRBD2	TRBV5-1	TRBJ2-7	CASSLVAGNRDEQYF	TGCGCCAGCAGCTTGGTAGCGGGGAATCGGGACGAGCAGTACTTC
once	NA	TRBV7-8	TRBJ2-7	CASSTGGLYEQYF	TGTGCCAGCTCCACCGGGGGGCTTTACGAGCAGTACTTC
once	NA	TRBV18	TRBJ2-6	CASSPAGGGRGANVLTF	TGTGCCAGCTCACCCGCTGGGGGGGGCCGTGGGGCCAACGTCCTGACTTTC
once	NA	TRBV10-3	TRBJ1-3	CAIRGGSGNTIYF	TGTGCCATCAGAGGGGGATCAGGAAACACCATATATTTT
NA	NA	TRBV19	TRBJ2-5	CASSFGLGETQYF	TGTGCCAGTAGTTTTGGCCTCGGGGAGACCCAGTACTTC
NA	NA	TRBV2	TRBJ1-5	CASSPEAGHQPQHF	TGTGCCAGCAGCCCCGAGGCAGGGCATCAGCCCCAGCATTTT
NA	TRBD2	TRBV5-1	TRBJ2-7	CASSLPASGGFHEQYF	TGCGCCAGCAGCTTGCCGGCTAGCGGGGGCTTCCACGAGCAGTACTTC
NA	TRBD2	TRBV19	TRBJ2-3	CASSSRLAGSTDTQYF	TGTGCCAGTAGTTCCCGACTAGCGGGAAGCACAGATACGCAGTATTTT
NA	NA	TRBV5-1	TRBJ2-1	CASSILEYEQFF	TGCGCCAGCAGCATTCTAGAGTACGAGCAGTTCTTC
NA	NA	TRBV27	TRBJ1-2	CASSPLRVDGYTF	TGTGCCAGCAGTCCCCTCAGGGTCGATGGCTACACCTTC
NA	TRBD1	TRBV7-2	TRBJ1-5	CASRPGQISNQPQHF	TGTGCCAGCAGGCCGGGACAGATTAGCAATCAGCCCCAGCATTTT
NA	NA	TRBV24-1	TRBJ2-6	CATSGAGDRSGANVLTF	TGTGCCACCAGTGGGGCAGGGGACCGCTCTGGGGCCAACGTCCTGACTTTC
NA	TRBD2	TRBV11-2	TRBJ2-1	CASSLGSASGDEQFF	TGTGCCAGCAGCTTAGGGTCGGCTAGCGGGGATGAGCAGTTCTTC